This note documents a single T cell receptor (beta chain) sequence. Its antigen remains unidentified. TCRdb keeps only in-frame clones here, not all; method: immunoSEQ multiplex PCR. The sample has around 340,000 clones, around 90% seen once. Treatment noted: 15 to 20 received Ad26.COV2.S at low or high dose, single or two shots; five or six received placebo; per-sample allocation not given. Specimens were obtained on day 63 following the first vaccine or placebo injection. An 18-55-year-old adult in Boston served as donor. The germline V gene encodes CDR1 SQVTM and CDR2 ANQGSEA. The CDR3 spans 13 residues. Trimming took 4 bases from V and 5 from J; bases not matched to a gene: 8. This entry comes from a study of Ad26.COV2.S vaccination and SARS-CoV-2 variants. Study summary: The donor participated in the COV1001 trial, in its Ad26.COV2.S arm.

Study outcomes and limitations: It was found that vaccine and placebo recipients had similar non-spike TCR breadth.

J is TRBJ2-7 and V is TRBV29-1; 7 nucleotides match TRBD1. The clonotype comes from a person aged 18-60 years who received the Ad26.COV2.S COVID-19 vaccine or a placebo. The source was peripheral blood, collected in a trial of Ad26.COV2.S vaccine versus placebo. CDR3 sequence (DNA): TGCAGCGTTGGAGACAGGGTGTATGACGAGCAGTACTTC. Encoded protein: CSVGDRVYDEQYF.